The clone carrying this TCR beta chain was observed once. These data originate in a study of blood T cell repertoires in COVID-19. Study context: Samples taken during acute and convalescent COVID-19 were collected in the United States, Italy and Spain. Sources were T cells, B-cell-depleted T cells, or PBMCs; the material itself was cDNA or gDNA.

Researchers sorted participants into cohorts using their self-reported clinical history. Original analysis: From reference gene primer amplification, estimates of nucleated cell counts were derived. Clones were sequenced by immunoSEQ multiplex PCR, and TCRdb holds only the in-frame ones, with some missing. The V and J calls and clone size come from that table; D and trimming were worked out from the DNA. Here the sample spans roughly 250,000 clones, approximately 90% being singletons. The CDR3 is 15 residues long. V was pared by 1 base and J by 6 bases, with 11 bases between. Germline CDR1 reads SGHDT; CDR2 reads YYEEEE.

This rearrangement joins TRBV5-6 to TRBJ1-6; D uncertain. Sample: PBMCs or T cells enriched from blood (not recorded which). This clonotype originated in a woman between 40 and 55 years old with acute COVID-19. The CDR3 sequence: CASSLLRQPNSPLHF. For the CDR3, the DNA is TGTGCCAGCAGCTTGCTCAGGCAACCTAATTCACCCCTCCACTTT.